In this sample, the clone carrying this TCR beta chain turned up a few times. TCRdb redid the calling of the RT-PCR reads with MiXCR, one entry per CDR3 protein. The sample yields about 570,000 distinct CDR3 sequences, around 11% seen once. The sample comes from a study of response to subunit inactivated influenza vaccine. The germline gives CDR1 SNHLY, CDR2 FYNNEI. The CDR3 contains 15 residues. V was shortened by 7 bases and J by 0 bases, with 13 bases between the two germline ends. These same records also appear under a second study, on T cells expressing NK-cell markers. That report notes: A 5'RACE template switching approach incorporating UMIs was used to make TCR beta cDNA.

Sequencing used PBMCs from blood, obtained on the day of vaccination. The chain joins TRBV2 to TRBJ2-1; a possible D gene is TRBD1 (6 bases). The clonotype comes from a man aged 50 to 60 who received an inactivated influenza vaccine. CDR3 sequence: CASTQQGSSYNEQFF. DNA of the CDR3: TGTGCCAGCACCCAACAGGGCAGCTCCTACAATGAGCAGTTCTTC.